This T cell receptor (beta chain) was observed in a study of blood T cells in healthy people across ages. Across the study: Template-switching capture recovered about one barcoded beta molecule per two T cells.

Study results and caveats: Older individuals had lower TCR beta diversity per million T cells (the decline was roughly linear).

Germline CDR1 reads MNHEY; CDR2 reads SMNVEV (reference sequence). Trimming cost V 8 bases and J 7 bases; bases outside gene matches: 9. The CDR3 length is 14 residues. In each sample, at least 6.5 million PBMCs were isolated. Per individual sample, total RNA of at least 5 micrograms was extracted. This clonotype has more than one count but fewer than ten. No antigen is known for it. Sample-barcoded 5' priming and a J-beta primer mix drove a second PCR of about 6 to 11 cycles. TCRdb recomputed calls from the 5' RACE reads with MiXCR, one row per CDR3 protein. Of roughly 1.4 million distinct CDR3 sequences in the sample, 45% to 70% were seen once.

Sample: blood. The chain uses TRBV27 and TRBJ2-1; 9 bases line up with TRBD2. This receptor was identified in a man aged 18-30 years in good health. The CDR3 is CASARIAGANEQFF. The CDR3 coding sequence is TGTGCCAGCGCCAGGATAGCGGGGGCAAATGAGCAGTTCTTC.